A selection of T cell receptor beta chains follows, all from one sample in a study of regulatory T cells in long-lasting Graves disease. TCRdb ran MiXCR on the multiplex PCR reads and lists one entry per CDR3 protein. Of 500,000 to 700,000 distinct CDR3 sequences in the sample, about 32% were seen once. The sample was peripheral blood mononuclear cells (PBMCs), taken when the disease was refractory, from a patient treated with antithyroid drugs. The receptor set was obtained from a female donor with Graves disease. Both conserved end residues are part of each CDR3. The D gene is left open where the match is weak. For some rows the clone size is stated as once, few or many, or as a class when expanded; others skip it.

d_gene	abundance	v_gene	j_gene	CDR3nt	CDR3aa
-	-	TRBV6-1	TRBJ1-2	TGTGCCAGCAGTATAAATGGCTACACCTTC	CASSINGYTF
-	-	TRBV29-1	TRBJ1-2	TGCAGCGCCGAGGGGGGGCAGAATGGCTACACCTTC	CSAEGGQNGYTF
-	-	TRBV10-3	TRBJ2-4	TGTGCCATCAGGCGGGACAGTGAAAACATTCAGTACTTC	CAIRRDSENIQYF
-	-	TRBV27	TRBJ2-2	TGTGCCAGCAGTTTAGTAGTCACCGGGGAGCTGTTTTTT	CASSLVVTGELFF
TRBD2	-	TRBV7-7	TRBJ2-7	TGTGCCAGCGGCCTTCTGCGGGAGTCGCCCGAGCAGTACTTC	CASGLLRESPEQYF
TRBD2	-	TRBV9	TRBJ2-7	TGTGCCAGCAGCGCCGCCGGGACTAGCGGGAGCGAGCAGTACTTC	CASSAAGTSGSEQYF
TRBD1	few	TRBV3-1	TRBJ2-5	TGTGCCAGCAGCCAAGCGTACCGGGACAGCGTACAAGAGACCCAGTACTTC	CASSQAYRDSVQETQYF
-	-	TRBV28	TRBJ1-6	TGTGCCAGCAATACAAACATCGGGACGGTGAATTCACCCCTCCACTTT	CASNTNIGTVNSPLHF
-	-	TRBV6-1	TRBJ1-1	TGTGCCAGCAACCCAAACAGGGAGAACACTGAAGCTTTCTTT	CASNPNRENTEAFF
-	few	TRBV12-3/TRBV12-4	TRBJ2-2	TGTGCCAGCAGCGTTAAGGGGGGACAGATTTATTCCCCGAACACCGGGGAGCTGTTTTTT	CASSVKGGQIYSPNTGELFF
TRBD2	-	TRBV3-1	TRBJ2-2	TGTGCCAGCAGACTTCGAGGACTAGCGGGAGGGCCGAACACCGGGGAGCTGTTTTTT	CASRLRGLAGGPNTGELFF
-	many	TRBV28	TRBJ1-2	TGTGCCACATTCAGCAACTATGGCTACACCTTC	CATFSNYGYTF
-	once	TRBV5-1	TRBJ1-4	TGCACCAGCCGCACAGGGTTTAATGAAAAACTGTTTTTT	CTSRTGFNEKLFF
-	few	TRBV6-1	TRBJ1-1	TGTGCCAGCAGCCCACCCCGGGGGGCTGAAGCTTTCTTT	CASSPPRGAEAFF
-	many	TRBV7-9	TRBJ1-1	TGTGCCAGCAGCTTAATGGCAGCCACTGAAGCTTTCTTT	CASSLMAATEAFF
-	few	TRBV27	TRBJ1-1	TGTGCCAGCAGTCCTGCCCCCCGTAGGCCTGAAGCTTTCTTT	CASSPAPRRPEAFF
TRBD1	-	TRBV6-2/TRBV6-3	TRBJ1-4	TGTGCCAGCAAAATGGACAGGGGAAATGAAAAACTGTTTTTT	CASKMDRGNEKLFF
TRBD2	few	TRBV28	TRBJ2-7	TGTGCCAGCAGTGCCCGGGGACTAGCGGGATCCTACGAGCAGTACTTC	CASSARGLAGSYEQYF
-	-	TRBV5-6	TRBJ2-7	TGTGCCAGCAGCTTTGGGAAAGGCAAGCTCTACGAGCAGTACTTC	CASSFGKGKLYEQYF
TRBD1	-	TRBV5-1	TRBJ1-6	TGCGCCAGCAGCTTAGGAGGGGGCCCTTCACCCCTCCACTTT	CASSLGGGPSPLHF
-	-	TRBV9	TRBJ2-7	TGTGCCAGCAGCCCCAGAGGGGTCTCACAGGCATCCGAGCAGTACTTC	CASSPRGVSQASEQYF
TRBD1	-	TRBV7-3	TRBJ2-3	TGTGCCAGCAGCCCGACAGGGGCGGTCGCAGATACGCAGTATTTT	CASSPTGAVADTQYF
-	-	TRBV6-2/TRBV6-3	TRBJ1-1	TGTGCCAGCAGTTACAGGCGAAAGAACACTGAAGCTTTCTTT	CASSYRRKNTEAFF
-	few	TRBV20-1	TRBJ1-2	TGCAGTGCTACTTCCTCCTACTATCAGGGTCCGGACTATGGCTACACCTTC	CSATSSYYQGPDYGYTF
-	-	TRBV5-6	TRBJ2-1	TGTGCCAGCAGCTTGGATGGCAGGGGGGCCTACAATGAGCAGTTCTTC	CASSLDGRGAYNEQFF
-	-	TRBV27	TRBJ1-4	TGTGCCAGCAGACCACACCAGGGGACGGCTAATGAAAAACTGTTTTTT	CASRPHQGTANEKLFF
-	once	TRBV5-4	TRBJ2-2	TGTGCCAGCAGCTTCCCTACAGCCGGTACCGGGGAGCTGTTTTTT	CASSFPTAGTGELFF
TRBD1	-	TRBV27	TRBJ2-7	TGTGCCAGCAGTTTCGACAGGGCCCTAGGGCCGTACTTC	CASSFDRALGPYF
-	-	TRBV12-3/TRBV12-4	TRBJ1-2	TGTGCCAGCAGTTCGAGTTCTTCAGGGCCCTATGGCTACACCTTC	CASSSSSSGPYGYTF
-	few	TRBV6-2/TRBV6-3	TRBJ1-1	TGTGCCAGCAGAGGACACGTGAACACTGAAGCTTTCTTT	CASRGHVNTEAFF
-	-	TRBV7-2	TRBJ2-7	TGTGCCAGCAGCTTTATAGGAATAAGGGGGGAGCAGTACTTC	CASSFIGIRGEQYF
-	many	TRBV7-2	TRBJ2-5	TGTGCCAGCAGCGTTTCTGAAGAGACCCAGTACTTC	CASSVSEETQYF
TRBD2	few	TRBV5-4	TRBJ2-3	TGTGCCAGCAGCTTTAGCGGGAGGGCAGATACGCAGTATTTT	CASSFSGRADTQYF
-	few	TRBV6-2/TRBV6-3	TRBJ1-6	TGTGCCAGCAGTTACTCGATTGAATCACCCCTCCACTTT	CASSYSIESPLHF
-	few	TRBV20-1	TRBJ2-5	TGCAGTGCCCTAGCCGGAGCGGGGACCCAGTACTTC	CSALAGAGTQYF
-	-	TRBV20-1	TRBJ2-4	TGCAGTGCTAGAACTCGGGACAGCGGAGGGGGTGGGGACATTCAGTACTTC	CSARTRDSGGGGDIQYF
TRBD1	-	TRBV7-9	TRBJ1-4	TGTGCCAGCAGCTCGGGACAGGGATTTAATGAAAAACTGTTTTTT	CASSSGQGFNEKLFF
TRBD1	many	TRBV12-3/TRBV12-4	TRBJ1-1	TGTGCCAGCAGGCCGGGACAGGGGAACACTGAAGCTTTCTTT	CASRPGQGNTEAFF
-	few	TRBV28	TRBJ1-5	TGTGCCAGCAGTTCCCCCGGGGAACAAGTACCCCAGCATTTT	CASSSPGEQVPQHF
-	-	TRBV4-1	TRBJ2-5	TGCGCCAGCAGCCAACTGAGCGGATCGTACCAAGAGACCCAGTACTTC	CASSQLSGSYQETQYF
TRBD1	-	TRBV7-9	TRBJ1-5	TGTGCCAGCAGCATAACCTCACCGACAGGGAATCAGCCCCAGCATTTT	CASSITSPTGNQPQHF
-	-	TRBV28	TRBJ2-5	TGTGCCAGCAGTTTTTTCTTAGGGACCCAGTACTTC	CASSFFLGTQYF
TRBD1	-	TRBV29-1	TRBJ1-1	TGCAGCGTTTACAGGGGAGTGAACACTGAAGCTTTCTTT	CSVYRGVNTEAFF
-	-	TRBV14	TRBJ2-5	TGTGCCAGCAGCCAAGTAGCAGGGCAAGTTGTCCAGTACTTC	CASSQVAGQVVQYF
TRBD1	-	TRBV2	TRBJ1-6	TGTGCCAGCAGAATGGATGGAGGGGGCCGGTCACCCCTCCACTTT	CASRMDGGGRSPLHF
TRBD1	many	TRBV2	TRBJ2-7	TGTGCCAGCACCCATAAGGGACAGTACGAGCAGTACTTC	CASTHKGQYEQYF